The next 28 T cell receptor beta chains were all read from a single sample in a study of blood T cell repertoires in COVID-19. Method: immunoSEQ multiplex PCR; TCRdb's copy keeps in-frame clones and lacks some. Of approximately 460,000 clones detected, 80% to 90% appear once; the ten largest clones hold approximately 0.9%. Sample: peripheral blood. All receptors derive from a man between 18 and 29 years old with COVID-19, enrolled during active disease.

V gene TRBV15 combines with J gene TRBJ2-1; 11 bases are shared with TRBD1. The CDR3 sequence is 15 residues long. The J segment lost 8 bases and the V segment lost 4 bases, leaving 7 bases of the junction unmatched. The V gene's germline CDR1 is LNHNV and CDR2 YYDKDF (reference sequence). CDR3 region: CATSKGQGAVDEQFF. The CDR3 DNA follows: TGTGCCACCAGCAAAGGACAGGGGGCTGTGGATGAGCAGTTCTTC.

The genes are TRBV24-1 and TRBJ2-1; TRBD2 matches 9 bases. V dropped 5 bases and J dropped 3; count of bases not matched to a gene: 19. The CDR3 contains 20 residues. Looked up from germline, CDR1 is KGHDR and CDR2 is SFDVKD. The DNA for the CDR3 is TGTGCCACCAGTGCCGACCGGAGGGGGAGGGTGACTAGCGGCTACAATGAGCAGTTCTTC. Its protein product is CATSADRRGRVTSGYNEQFF.

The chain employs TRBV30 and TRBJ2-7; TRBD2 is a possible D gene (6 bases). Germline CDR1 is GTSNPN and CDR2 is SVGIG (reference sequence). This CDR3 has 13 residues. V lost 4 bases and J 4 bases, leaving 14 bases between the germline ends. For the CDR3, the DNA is TGTGCCTGGACAACGGGAGTAGGTTACGAGCAGTACTTC. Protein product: CAWTTGVGYEQYF.

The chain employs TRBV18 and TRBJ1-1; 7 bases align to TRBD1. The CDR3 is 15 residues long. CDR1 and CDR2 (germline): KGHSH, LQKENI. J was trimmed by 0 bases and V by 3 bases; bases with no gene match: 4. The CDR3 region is CASSPGQTLNTEAFF. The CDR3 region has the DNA TGTGCCAGCTCACCGGGACAGACATTGAACACTGAAGCTTTCTTT.

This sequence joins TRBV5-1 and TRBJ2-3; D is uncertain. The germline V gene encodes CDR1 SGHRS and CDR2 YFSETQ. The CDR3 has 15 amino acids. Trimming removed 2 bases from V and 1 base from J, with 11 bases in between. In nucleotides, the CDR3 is TGCGCCAGCAGCTTAAACGGGTTTCGCACAGATACGCAGTATTTT. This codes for CASSLNGFRTDTQYF.

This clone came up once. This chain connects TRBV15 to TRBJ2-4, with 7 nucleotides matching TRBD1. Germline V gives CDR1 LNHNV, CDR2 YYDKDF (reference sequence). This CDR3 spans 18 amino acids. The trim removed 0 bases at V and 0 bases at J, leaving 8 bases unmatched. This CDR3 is CATSRDVTGPLAKNIQYF. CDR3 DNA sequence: TGTGCCACCAGCAGAGATGTGACAGGGCCGCTAGCCAAAAACATTCAGTACTTC.

As DNA, the CDR3 is TGTGCCAGCAGCCAATCGAACGGGGGGGGCGAGACCCAGTACTTC. Encoded protein: CASSQSNGGGETQYF. J is TRBJ2-5 and V is TRBV4-2; TRBD2 matches 8 bases. Unmatched junction bases numbered 7, after V lost 2 bases and J lost 5 bases. Germline CDR1 and CDR2: LGHNA and YNFKEQ. The CDR3 totals 15 residues.

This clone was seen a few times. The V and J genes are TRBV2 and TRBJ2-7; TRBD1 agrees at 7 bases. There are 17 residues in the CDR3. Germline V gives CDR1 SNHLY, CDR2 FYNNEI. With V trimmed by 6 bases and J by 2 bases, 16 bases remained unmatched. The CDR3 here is CASREFQDRVGAYEQYF. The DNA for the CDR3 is TGTGCCAGCAGAGAATTTCAAGACAGGGTAGGGGCCTACGAGCAGTACTTC.

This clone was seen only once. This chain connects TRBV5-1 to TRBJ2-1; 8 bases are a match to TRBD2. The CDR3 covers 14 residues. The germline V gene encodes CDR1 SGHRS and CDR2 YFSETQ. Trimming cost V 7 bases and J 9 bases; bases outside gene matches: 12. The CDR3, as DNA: TGCGCCAGCTACGTTGGCGGGAGGCTGGGTGAGCAGTTCTTC. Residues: CASYVGGRLGEQFF.

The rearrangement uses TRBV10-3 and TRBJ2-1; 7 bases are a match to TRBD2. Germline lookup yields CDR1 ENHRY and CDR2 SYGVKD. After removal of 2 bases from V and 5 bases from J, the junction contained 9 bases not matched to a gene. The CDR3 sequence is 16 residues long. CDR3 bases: TGTGCCATCAGTGAGGGAAAGCCTAGCGGTCACAATGAGCAGTTCTTC. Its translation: CAISEGKPSGHNEQFF.

The CDR3 here is CASSQQGSGGEQYF. CDR3 coding DNA: TGCGCCAGCAGCCAACAGGGCTCCGGGGGCGAGCAGTACTTC. The rearrangement joins TRBV4-1 to TRBJ2-7; D perhaps matches TRBD2 (6 bases). Per germline, CDR1 MGHRA and CDR2 YSYEKL. CDR3 length: 14 amino acids. Trimming shortened V by 2 bases and J by 6 bases, and 14 bases separated the two germline ends.

The CDR3 loop reads CASSLEGASSYEQYF. The CDR3 DNA is TGTGCCAGCAGTTTAGAAGGAGCGAGCTCCTACGAGCAGTACTTC. The rearrangement joins TRBV27 to TRBJ2-7; D gene unclear. Trimming removed 2 bases from V and 0 bases from J, with 11 bases in between. Looked up from germline, CDR1 is MNHEY and CDR2 is SMNVEV (reference sequence). The CDR3 length is 15 residues.

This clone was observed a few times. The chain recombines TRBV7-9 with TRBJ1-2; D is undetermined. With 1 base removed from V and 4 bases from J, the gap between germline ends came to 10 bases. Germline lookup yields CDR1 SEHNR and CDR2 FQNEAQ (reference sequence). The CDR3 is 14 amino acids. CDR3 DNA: TGTGCCAGCAGCTTAGGAGGGAGTCCCTATGGCTACACCTTC. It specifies CASSLGGSPYGYTF.

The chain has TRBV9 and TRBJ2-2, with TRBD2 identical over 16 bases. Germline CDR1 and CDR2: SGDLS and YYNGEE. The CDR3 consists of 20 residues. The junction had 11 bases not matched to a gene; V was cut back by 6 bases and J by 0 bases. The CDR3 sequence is CASNATPGTSGRANTGELFF. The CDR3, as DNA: TGTGCCAGCAACGCCACCCCCGGGACTAGCGGGAGGGCGAACACCGGGGAGCTGTTTTTT. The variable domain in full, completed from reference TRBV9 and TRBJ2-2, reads DSGVTQTPKHLITATGQRVTLRCSPRSGDLSVYWYQQSLDQGLQFLIQYYNGEERAKGNILERFSAQQFPDLHSELNLSSLELGDSALYFCASNATPGTSGRANTGELFFGEGSRLTVL.

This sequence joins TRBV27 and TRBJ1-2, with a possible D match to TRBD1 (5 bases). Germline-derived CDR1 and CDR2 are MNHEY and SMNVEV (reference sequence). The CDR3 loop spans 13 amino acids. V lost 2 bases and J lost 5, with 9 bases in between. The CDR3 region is CASSLRGNYGYTF. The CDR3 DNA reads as TGTGCCAGCAGTTTACGGGGGAATTATGGCTACACCTTC.

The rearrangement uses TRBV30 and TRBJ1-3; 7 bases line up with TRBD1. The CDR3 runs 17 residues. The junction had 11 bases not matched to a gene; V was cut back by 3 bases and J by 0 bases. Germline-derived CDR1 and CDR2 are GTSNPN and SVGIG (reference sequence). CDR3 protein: CAWRGRGLHYSGNTIYF. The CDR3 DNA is TGTGCCTGGAGGGGAAGGGGGCTCCACTACTCTGGAAACACCATATATTTT. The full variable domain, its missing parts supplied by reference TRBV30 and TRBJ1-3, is SQTIHQWPATLVQPVGSPLSLECTVEGTSNPNLYWYRQAAGRGLQLLFYSVGIGQISSEVPQNLSASRPQDRQFILSSKKLLLSDSGFYLCAWRGRGLHYSGNTIYFGEGSWLTVV.

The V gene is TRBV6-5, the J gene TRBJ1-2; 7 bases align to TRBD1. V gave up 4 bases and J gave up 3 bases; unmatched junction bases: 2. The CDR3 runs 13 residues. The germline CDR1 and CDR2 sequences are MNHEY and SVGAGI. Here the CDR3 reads CASSSTGDYGYTF. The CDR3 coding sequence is TGTGCCAGCAGTTCAACAGGGGACTATGGCTACACCTTC.

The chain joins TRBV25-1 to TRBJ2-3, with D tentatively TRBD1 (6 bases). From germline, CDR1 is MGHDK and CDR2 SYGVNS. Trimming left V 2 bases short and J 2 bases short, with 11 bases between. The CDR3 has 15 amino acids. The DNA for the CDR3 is TGTGCCAGCAGTGAAAGGTCAGGGGTCACAGATACGCAGTATTTT. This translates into CASSERSGVTDTQYF.

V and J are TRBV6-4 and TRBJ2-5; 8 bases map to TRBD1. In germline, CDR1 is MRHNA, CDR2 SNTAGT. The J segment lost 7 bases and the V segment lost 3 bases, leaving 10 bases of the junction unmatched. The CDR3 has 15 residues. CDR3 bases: TGTGCCAGCAGTGAGAGCCAGGGGGCGATGGGGACCCAGTACTTC. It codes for CASSESQGAMGTQYF.

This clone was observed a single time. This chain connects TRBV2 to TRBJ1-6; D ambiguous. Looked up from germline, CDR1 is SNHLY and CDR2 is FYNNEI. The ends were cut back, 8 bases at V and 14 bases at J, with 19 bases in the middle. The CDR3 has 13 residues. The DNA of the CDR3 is TGTGCCAGCCTAACCGGTAACACTCGGGCCCTCCACTTT. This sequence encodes CASLTGNTRALHF.

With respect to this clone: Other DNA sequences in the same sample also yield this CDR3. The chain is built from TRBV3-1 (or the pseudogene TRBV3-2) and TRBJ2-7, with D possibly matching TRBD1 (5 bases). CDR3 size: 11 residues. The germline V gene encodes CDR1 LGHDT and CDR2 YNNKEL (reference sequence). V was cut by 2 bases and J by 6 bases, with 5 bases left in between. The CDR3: CASSQQGEQYF. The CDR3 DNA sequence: TGTGCCAGCAGCCAACAGGGCGAGCAGTACTTC.

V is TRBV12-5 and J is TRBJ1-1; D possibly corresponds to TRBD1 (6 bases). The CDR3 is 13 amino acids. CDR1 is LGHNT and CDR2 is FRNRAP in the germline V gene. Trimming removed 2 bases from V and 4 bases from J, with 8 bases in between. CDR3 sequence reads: CASGLRGFTEAFF. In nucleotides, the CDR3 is TGTGCTAGTGGTTTGAGGGGGTTCACTGAAGCTTTCTTT. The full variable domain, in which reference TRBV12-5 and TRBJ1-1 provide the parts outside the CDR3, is DARVTQTPRHKVTEMGQEVTMRCQPILGHNTVFWYRQTMMQGLELLAYFRNRAPLDDSGMPKDRFSAEMPDATLATLKIQPSEPRDSAVYFCASGLRGFTEAFFGQGTRLTVV.

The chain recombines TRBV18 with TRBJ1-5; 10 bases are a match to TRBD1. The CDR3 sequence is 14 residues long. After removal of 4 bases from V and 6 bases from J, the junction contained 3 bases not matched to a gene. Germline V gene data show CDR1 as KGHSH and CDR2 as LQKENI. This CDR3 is CASSQGQGFQPQHF. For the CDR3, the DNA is TGTGCCAGCTCACAGGGACAGGGGTTTCAGCCCCAGCATTTT. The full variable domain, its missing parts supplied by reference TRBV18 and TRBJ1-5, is NAGVMQNPRHLVRRRGQEARLRCSPMKGHSHVYWYRQLPEEGLKFMVYLQKENIIDESGMPKERFSAEFPKEGPSILRIQQVVRGDSAAYFCASSQGQGFQPQHFGDGTRLSIL.

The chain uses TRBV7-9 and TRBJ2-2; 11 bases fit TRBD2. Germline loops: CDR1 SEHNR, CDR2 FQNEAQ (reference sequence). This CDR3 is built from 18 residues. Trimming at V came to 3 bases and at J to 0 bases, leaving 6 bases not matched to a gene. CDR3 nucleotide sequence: TGTGCCAGCAGCTTGGGACTAGCGGAGGCAACGAACACCGGGGAGCTGTTTTTT. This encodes CASSLGLAEATNTGELFF.

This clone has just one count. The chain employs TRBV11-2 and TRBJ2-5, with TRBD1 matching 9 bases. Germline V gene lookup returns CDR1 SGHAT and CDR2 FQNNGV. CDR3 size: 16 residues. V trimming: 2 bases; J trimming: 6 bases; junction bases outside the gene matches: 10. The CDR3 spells CASSLNTGTGSKTQYF. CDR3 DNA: TGTGCCAGCAGCTTAAATACCGGGACAGGGTCTAAGACCCAGTACTTC.

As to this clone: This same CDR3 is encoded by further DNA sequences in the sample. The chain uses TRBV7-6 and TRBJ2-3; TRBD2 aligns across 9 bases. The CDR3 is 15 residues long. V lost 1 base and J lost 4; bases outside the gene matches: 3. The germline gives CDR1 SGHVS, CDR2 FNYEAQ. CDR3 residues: CASSLGLAGADTQYF. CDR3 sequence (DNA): TGTGCCAGCAGCTTAGGTTTAGCGGGGGCAGATACGCAGTATTTT.

DNA of the CDR3: TGTGCCAGCAGGAGCGGGAGACGGGATACGCAGTATTTT. The encoded protein is CASRSGRRDTQYF. This sequence joins TRBV12-3 or TRBV12-4 and TRBJ2-3; 8 bases fit TRBD2. This CDR3 is 13 amino acids long. V was clipped by 6 bases and J by 6 bases; unmatched bases: 5.

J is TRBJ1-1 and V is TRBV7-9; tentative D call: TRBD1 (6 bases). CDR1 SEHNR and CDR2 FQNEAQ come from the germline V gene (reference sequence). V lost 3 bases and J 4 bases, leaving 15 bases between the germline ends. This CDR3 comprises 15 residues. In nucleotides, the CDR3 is TGTGCCAGCAGCTTTGAATACAGGGCGGTCACTGAAGCTTTCTTT. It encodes CASSFEYRAVTEAFF. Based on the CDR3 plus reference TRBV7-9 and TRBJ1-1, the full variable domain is DTGVSQNPRHKITKRGQNVTFRCDPISEHNRLYWYRQTLGQGPEFLTYFQNEAQLEKSRLLSDRFSAERPKGSFSTLEIQRTEQGDSAMYLCASSFEYRAVTEAFFGQGTRLTVV.